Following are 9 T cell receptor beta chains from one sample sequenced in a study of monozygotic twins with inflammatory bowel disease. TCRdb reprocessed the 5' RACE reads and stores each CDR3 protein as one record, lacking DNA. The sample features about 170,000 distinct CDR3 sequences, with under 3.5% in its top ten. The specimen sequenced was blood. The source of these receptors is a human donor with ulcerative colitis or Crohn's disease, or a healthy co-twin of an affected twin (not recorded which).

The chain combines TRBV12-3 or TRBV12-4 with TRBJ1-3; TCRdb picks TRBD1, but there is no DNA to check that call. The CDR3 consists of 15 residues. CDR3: CASSLQGAAGNTIYF.

The chain's CDR3 is CASGASSYEQYF. The rearrangement joins TRBV6-5 to TRBJ2-7. The CDR3 covers 12 residues. The germline V gene encodes CDR1 MNHEY and CDR2 SVGAGI.

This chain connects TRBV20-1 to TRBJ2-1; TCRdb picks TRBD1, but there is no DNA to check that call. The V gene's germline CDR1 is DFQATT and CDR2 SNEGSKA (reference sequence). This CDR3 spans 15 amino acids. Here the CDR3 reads CSARGALVGHNEQFF.

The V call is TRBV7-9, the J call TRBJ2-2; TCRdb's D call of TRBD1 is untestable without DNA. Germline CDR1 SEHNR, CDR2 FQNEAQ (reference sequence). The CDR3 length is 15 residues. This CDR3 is CASSPGTGNTGELFF. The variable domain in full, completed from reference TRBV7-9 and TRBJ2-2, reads DTGVSQNPRHKITKRGQNVTFRCDPISEHNRLYWYRQTLGQGPEFLTYFQNEAQLEKSRLLSDRFSAERPKGSFSTLEIQRTEQGDSAMYLCASSPGTGNTGELFFGEGSRLTVL.

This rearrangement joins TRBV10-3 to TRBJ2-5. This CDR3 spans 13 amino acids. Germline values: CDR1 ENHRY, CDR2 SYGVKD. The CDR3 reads CAISAGHQETQYF.

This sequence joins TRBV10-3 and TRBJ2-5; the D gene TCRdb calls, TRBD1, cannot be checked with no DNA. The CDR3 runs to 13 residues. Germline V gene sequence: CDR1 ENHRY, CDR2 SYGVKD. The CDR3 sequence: CAIKKDSQETQYF.

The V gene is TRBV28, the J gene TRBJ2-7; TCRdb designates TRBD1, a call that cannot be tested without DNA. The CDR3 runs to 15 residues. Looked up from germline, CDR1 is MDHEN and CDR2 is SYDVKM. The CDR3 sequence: CASSFARQAPYEQYF.

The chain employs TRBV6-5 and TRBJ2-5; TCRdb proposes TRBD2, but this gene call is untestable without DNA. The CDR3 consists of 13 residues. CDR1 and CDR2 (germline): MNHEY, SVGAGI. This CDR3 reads CASSYTSGVPQYF.

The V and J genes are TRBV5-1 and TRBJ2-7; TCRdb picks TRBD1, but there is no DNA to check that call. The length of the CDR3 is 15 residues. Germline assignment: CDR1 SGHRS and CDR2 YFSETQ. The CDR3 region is CASSLGSGNDYEQYF.